This T cell receptor (beta chain) came from a study of OX40 agonist ivuxolimab in advanced cancers. A note on the overall study: Ivuxolimab was an agonistic, fully human IgG2 monoclonal antibody directed against OX40 (CD134), a costimulatory receptor. Three dose-escalation patients achieved partial responses, one with hepatocellular carcinoma and two with cutaneous melanoma. Peripheral TCRbeta sequencing was intended to test whether TCR sequence diversity was altered and clonal T-cell expansion was caused by ivuxolimab. Of the 52 patients in dose escalation, about 20 had hepatocellular carcinoma, some 15 had melanoma, 9 had renal cell carcinoma and 9 had head and neck cancer. A male proportion of almost 85% and a mean age of approximately 55 years, ranging from roughly 23 to 79, were recorded for the dose-escalation cohort. Intravenous ivuxolimab was administered to patients every 2 weeks at six dose levels: 0.01, 0.1, 0.3, 1.5, 3 and 10 mg/kg. Prior anti-PD-1, anti-PD-L1 or anti-CTLA-4 therapy was permitted, and checkpoint inhibitors had been received by 30% to 40% of dose-escalation patients. The paper reports the monotherapy dose-escalation portion (N of about 56 patients) of the phase I ivuxolimab trial.

The CDR3 contains 13 residues, cysteine and phenylalanine counted. The DNA shown is the 39-base CDR3, in frame from base 1. Relative to germline, V is 0 bases shorter and J is 6 bases shorter, with 7 bases between their ends. Sequences LGHNA (CDR1) and YSLEER (CDR2) are obtained from the germline V gene. As regards this clone: It has no known antigen specificity. The record has no base qualities; no much larger clone is one base away.

For sequencing of the TCRbeta CDR3 region, genomic DNA was extracted from the sorted cells. The immunoSEQ Assay was used for sequencing of TCRbeta CDR3 regions. What TCRdb holds here is the immuneACCESS table cut down to in-frame rearrangements. Part of the clones is not present; checked against another copy, under half of the missing clones reflect an unresolved V gene, and the others are unexplained. The sample table records 55,000 to 60,000 clones; roughly 89% of these occur just once. About 0.65% of the sample is in the top ten clones. The trial excluded patients who had a history of autoimmune disease or were on systemic immunosuppression. Peripheral blood for TCR sequencing was drawn from every dose cohort at baseline, at cycle 4 day 1 and at cycle 7 day 1. The samples were drawn from a first-in-human, open-label, multicenter phase I dose-escalation trial of ivuxolimab. Adults with locally advanced or metastatic melanoma, renal cell carcinoma, hepatocellular carcinoma or head and neck squamous cell carcinoma were enrolled in the trial. Before TCR sequencing, CD4+ and CD8+ T cells were separately sorted from peripheral blood.

Points the paper makes about the study in general: Low levels of normalized T-cell clonal expansion were also seen in some nonresponding patients. Which antigens the clonally expanded peripheral T cells were specific for was not determined. In the 0.1-3.0 mg/kg groups, partial responders had among the lowest normalized peripheral clonal expansion, particularly in CD8+ T cells. Clonal expansion of both CD4+ and CD8+ blood T cells was observed from baseline to week 6 at doses 0.1 to 3.0 mg/kg. After ivuxolimab, expanded clones were on average more numerous among CD8+ T cells than among CD4+ T cells.

This material consisted of CD4+ or CD8+ T cells sorted from blood, taken in a trial of the OX40 agonist ivuxolimab. In this chain, TRBV4-3 is recombined with TRBJ2-3; the D gene is perhaps TRBD1, on 5 matching bases. The TCR was taken from an adult with an advanced solid tumor such as melanoma, head and neck, liver or kidney cancer. The CDR3 protein sequence reads: CASSQDPGDTQYF. The DNA sequence is TGCGCCAGCAGCCAAGATCCAGGGGATACGCAGTATTTT.